This T cell receptor beta chain was documented in a study of CD8 T cells in Susac syndrome. CDR1 DFQATT and CDR2 SNEGSKA come from the germline V gene (reference sequence). The CDR3 length is 16 residues. With V trimmed by 1 base and J by 2 bases, 7 bases remained unmatched. A quantity of about 0.5 to 1 ug RNA underwent reverse transcription using random hexamers. A single record per CDR3 protein comes from TCRdb applying MiXCR to the immunoSEQ multiplex PCR reads. The sample yields 150,000 or so distinct CDR3 sequences, roughly nine tenths seen once. The chain combines TRBV20-1 with TRBJ1-1, with 10 nucleotides matching TRBD1. This receptor was obtained from a human donor in good health. Sequencing input: CD4+ T cells from PBMCs. CDR3: CSARGQGASPNTEAFF. In DNA form, the CDR3 reads TGCAGTGCTAGAGGACAGGGGGCGAGTCCCAACACTGAAGCTTTCTTT.